These 9 T cell receptor beta chains share one sample of origin, sequenced in a study of Graves' ophthalmopathy and Graves' hyperthyroidism. RNA transcripts yielded amplified TCR beta CDR3 regions. RT-PCR was first run with HTBI primers, then multiplex PCR in a second round. TCRdb re-analysed the multiplex PCR reads in MiXCR, keeping a single row per CDR3 protein. The sample lists approximately 700,000 distinct CDR3 sequences; roughly 40% were seen once. Sequenced: peripheral blood. Receptor source: an adult man with Graves' ophthalmopathy.

J is TRBJ2-7 and V is TRBV20-1, with TRBD1 matching over 9 bases. Germline V lookup: CDR1 DFQATT, CDR2 SNEGSKA (reference sequence). V shed 8 bases, J shed 5 bases, and the junction held 7 bases outside the gene matches. The CDR3 spans 12 residues. In DNA, the CDR3 is TGCAGTCGAGGACAGGGGCTCGACGAGCAGTACTTC. Translated, it gives CSRGQGLDEQYF.

The chain carries TRBV20-1 and TRBJ1-5, with D uncertain. This CDR3 has 14 residues. Germline CDR1 and CDR2: DFQATT and SNEGSKA (reference sequence). The V and J ends lost 3 bases and 2 bases respectively, with 11 bases between them. The CDR3 nucleotides are TGCAGTGCTAGCGGGTGGGGAGGCAATCAGCCCCAGCATTTT. It yields the protein CSASGWGGNQPQHF.

The chain carries TRBV20-1 and TRBJ1-4, with 11 bases lining up with TRBD1. Germline values: CDR1 DFQATT, CDR2 SNEGSKA (reference sequence). CDR3 length: 14 amino acids. Unmatched junction bases numbered 5, after V lost 5 bases and J lost 6 bases. CDR3 residues: CSALPGQGDEKLFF. The CDR3 DNA reads TGCAGTGCTTTACCGGGACAGGGGGATGAAAAACTGTTTTTT.

The table lists this clonotype with a few counts. The chain joins TRBV7-9 to TRBJ1-5; no clear D gene. Germline V gives CDR1 SEHNR, CDR2 FQNEAQ (reference sequence). The CDR3 is 13 residues long. V was cut by 6 bases and J by 9 bases, with 15 bases left in between. The CDR3 sequence is CASSESEGLPQHF. CDR3 nucleotide sequence: TGTGCCAGCAGTGAATCCGAAGGCTTGCCCCAGCATTTT.

There are many counts of this clonotype. This chain links TRBV10-3 with TRBJ1-5; D gene ambiguous. The germline V and J ends were trimmed by 2 bases and 1 base, with 0 bases remaining between them. Germline V gives CDR1 ENHRY, CDR2 SYGVKD. This CDR3 contains 12 residues. The DNA for the CDR3 is TGTGCCATCAGTGAGAGCAATCAGCCCCAGCATTTT. It translates to CAISESNQPQHF.

This clonotype occurred many times. V gene TRBV15 combines with J gene TRBJ1-1; D possibly corresponds to TRBD1 (5 bases). The germline V and J ends were trimmed by 1 base and 2 bases, with 11 bases remaining between them. Germline V CDR1 and CDR2: LNHNV, YYDKDF (reference sequence). CDR3 size: 15 residues. CDR3 region: CATSRVRGDNTEAFF. The CDR3 coding sequence is TGTGCCACCAGCAGAGTCCGAGGGGACAACACTGAAGCTTTCTTT.

This clonotype was detected ten times or more. The chain recombines TRBV20-1 with TRBJ2-5, with 8 positions matching TRBD2. V shed 1 base and J 5 bases; nucleotides not matched to a gene: 9. Germline V gene sequence: CDR1 DFQATT, CDR2 SNEGSKA (reference sequence). The CDR3 length is 15 residues. CDR3: CSARVSSGSMETQYF. As DNA, the CDR3 is TGCAGTGCTAGAGTTTCCAGCGGGAGTATGGAGACCCAGTACTTC.

Comments on this clonotype: An end of the junction does not agree with germline; a read error may underlie this. The rearrangement joins TRBV7-9 to TRBJ2-7; 8 nucleotides align to TRBD1. The J call is doubtful: the DNA matches TRBJ2-1 better. The CDR3 sequence is 14 residues long. Looked up from germline, CDR1 is SEHNR and CDR2 is FQNEAQ (reference sequence). The CDR3 sequence: CAGSLVGQGYEQFF. CDR3 nucleotide sequence: TGTGCCGGCAGCTTAGTTGGACAGGGCTATGAGCAGTTCTTC.

A word on this clonotype: Given the absence of the conserved phenylalanine or tryptophan at the CDR3 end, a read error is likely. The chain links TRBV28 to TRBJ2-7, with D possibly matching TRBD1 (5 bases). The V and J ends lost 5 bases and 3 bases respectively, with 11 bases between them. Germline V gene data show CDR1 as MDHEN and CDR2 as SYDVKM. The CDR3 length is 13 residues. In nucleotides, the CDR3 is TGTGCCAGCAGTCTCGACAGCAACTACGAGCAGTACTGC. This encodes CASSLDSNYEQYC.